These 32 T cell receptor beta chains share one sample of origin, sequenced in a study of blood T cell repertoires in COVID-19. The data were produced by immunoSEQ multiplex PCR, yet TCRdb's version contains in-frame clones alone and is incomplete. The sample contains approximately 12,000 clones, 75% to 90% of which appear only once. The sample consisted of peripheral blood. The receptors come from a human donor in a cohort sampled during active COVID-19.

The chain links TRBV11-2 to TRBJ1-5; the D gene is possibly TRBD1 (6 bases). V lost 5 bases to trimming and J lost 7 bases, with 12 bases between them. The CDR3 has 13 amino acids. CDR1 and CDR2 from the germline V gene are SGHAT and FQNNGV. The CDR3 region is CASSPGDRQPQHF. Written as DNA, the CDR3 is TGTGCCAGCAGCCCAGGGGACCGACAGCCCCAGCATTTT.

This sequence joins TRBV5-6 and TRBJ2-3; D might be TRBD2 (6 bases). The CDR3 is made up of 16 amino acids. Deletions cut 0 bases from V and 0 bases from J, with 11 bases between. Germline V gene data show CDR1 as SGHDT and CDR2 as YYEEEE. CDR3 in amino acids: CASSLGAGHSTDTQYF. CDR3 DNA: TGTGCCAGCAGCTTGGGGGCGGGGCATAGCACAGATACGCAGTATTTT.

V and J are TRBV6-2 or TRBV6-3 and TRBJ1-1; D gene uncertain. The CDR3 is 16 amino acids. Trimming took 0 bases from V and 0 from J, leaving 11 bases between them. CDR1 MNHEY and CDR2 SVGEGT come from the germline V gene. CDR3 sequence reads: CASSYSRGTMNTEAFF. The CDR3 nucleotides are TGTGCCAGCAGTTACTCCCGGGGAACTATGAACACTGAAGCTTTCTTT.

This sequence joins TRBV11-2 and TRBJ2-7, with D possibly being TRBD2 (5 bases). CDR3 length: 14 residues. In germline, CDR1 is SGHAT, CDR2 FQNNGV. Trimming shortened V by 0 bases and J by 2 bases, and 8 bases separated the two germline ends. The CDR3 loop reads CASSLDPGTYEQYF. DNA of the CDR3: TGTGCCAGCAGCTTAGACCCCGGGACCTACGAGCAGTACTTC.

The chain links TRBV6-1 to TRBJ2-1; 11 bases match TRBD2. Germline V gene data show CDR1 as MNHNS and CDR2 as SASEGT. The CDR3 loop spans 17 amino acids. V lost 2 bases to trimming and J lost 6 bases; unmatched junction nucleotides: 9. The CDR3 DNA sequence: TGTGCCAGCAGTGAAAATCCCGCTAGCGGGGGGAGCAATGAGCAGTTCTTC. Translated: CASSENPASGGSNEQFF.

The chain combines TRBV9 with TRBJ1-3; 9 positions match TRBD1. Germline V gene data show CDR1 as SGDLS and CDR2 as YYNGEE. The CDR3 has 16 amino acids. V was clipped by 3 bases and J by 4 bases; unmatched bases: 8. DNA of the CDR3: TGTGCCAGCAGCGCCGGACAGGGGATGGCGGGAAACACCATATATTTT. Protein product: CASSAGQGMAGNTIYF.

J is TRBJ1-4 and V is TRBV7-9; D call uncertain. This CDR3 is built from 12 residues. V lost 8 bases and J lost 6, with 10 bases in between. From germline, CDR1 is SEHNR and CDR2 FQNEAQ (reference sequence). CDR3 sequence reads: CASPAADEKLFF. CDR3 sequence (DNA): TGTGCCAGCCCGGCGGCAGATGAAAAACTGTTTTTT.

This clone was observed once. This chain uses TRBV19 with TRBJ2-1, with D possibly matching TRBD2 (5 bases). CDR1 LNHDA and CDR2 SQIVND come from the germline V gene (reference sequence). The CDR3 contains 15 residues. V lost 5 bases, J lost 4 bases, and 15 bases lay in between. CDR3: CASSPFGVRYNEQFF. As DNA, the CDR3 is TGTGCCAGTAGTCCTTTCGGGGTTAGATACAATGAGCAGTTCTTC. The entire variable domain, with the rest obtained from reference TRBV19 and TRBJ2-1, is as follows: DGGITQSPKYLFRKEGQNVTLSCEQNLNHDAMYWYRQDPGQGLRLIYYSQIVNDFQKGDIAEGYSVSREKKESFPLTVTSAQKNPTAFYLCASSPFGVRYNEQFFGPGTRLTVL.

This clone has only a few counts. The rearrangement uses TRBV19 and TRBJ2-1; 7 bases agree with TRBD1. CDR1 LNHDA and CDR2 SQIVND come from the germline V gene (reference sequence). Trimming at V came to 8 bases and at J to 7 bases, leaving 8 bases not matched to a gene. CDR3 length: 13 residues. The CDR3 sequence: CASETGTANEQFF. DNA of the CDR3: TGTGCCAGTGAGACCGGGACAGCGAATGAGCAGTTCTTC.

The rearrangement uses TRBV6-1 and TRBJ2-3, with D possibly being TRBD1 (6 bases). Germline loops: CDR1 MNHNS, CDR2 SASEGT. Trimming removed 3 bases at V and 6 bases at J, with 28 bases between. The CDR3 is 19 amino acids. In DNA form, the CDR3 reads TGTGCCAGCAGTGATTTGTTACTCGGGACAACCTACCGAAGGGATACGCAGTATTTT. Residues: CASSDLLLGTTYRRDTQYF.

This clone appeared once. The chain uses TRBV19 and TRBJ2-7, with unresolved D. This CDR3 has 13 amino acids. V lost 5 bases to trimming and J lost 1 base, with 9 bases between them. CDR1 is LNHDA and CDR2 is SQIVND in the germline V gene (reference sequence). DNA of the CDR3: TGTGCCAGTAGTTCGACAAAATCCTACGAGCAGTACTTC. Translation gives CASSSTKSYEQYF.

This chain connects TRBV9 to TRBJ2-2; 7 positions agree with TRBD1. CDR3 length: 15 residues. Trimming removed 5 bases from V and 3 bases from J; junction bases left unmatched: 7. CDR1 is SGDLS, CDR2 YYNGEE, per germline. CDR3 sequence: CASSSGGPHTGELFF. Here the CDR3 DNA reads TGTGCCAGCAGTTCAGGGGGTCCCCACACCGGGGAGCTGTTTTTT.

The chain employs TRBV9 and TRBJ1-6, with unresolved D. Trimming shortened V by 3 bases and J by 1 base, and 5 bases separated the two germline ends. Germline loops: CDR1 SGDLS, CDR2 YYNGEE. CDR3 length equals 14 residues. DNA for the CDR3: TGTGCCAGCAGCGGCGGGTCCTATAATTCACCCCTCCACTTT. Encoded protein: CASSGGSYNSPLHF.

The J gene is TRBJ2-3, the V gene TRBV29-1, with D possibly being TRBD1 (5 bases). The germline V and J ends were trimmed by 5 bases and 5 bases, with 14 bases remaining between them. Germline-derived CDR1 and CDR2 are SQVTM and ANQGSEA. This CDR3 has 13 amino acids. The CDR3 DNA reads as TGCAGCGTTTGGGGCAGCACAGGAGATACGCAGTATTTT. Translation: CSVWGSTGDTQYF.

The chain is built from TRBV24-1 and TRBJ2-1; maybe TRBD2 (6 bases). Deletions cut 4 bases from V and 4 bases from J, with 10 bases between. CDR1 and CDR2 (germline): KGHDR, SFDVKD. The CDR3 covers 14 residues. CDR3 sequence (DNA): TGTGCCACCAGTGAAGCGGGCGTATACAATGAGCAGTTCTTC. Translating it yields CATSEAGVYNEQFF.

CDR3 amino acids: CASSLGASGPNTDTQYF. CDR3 in DNA: TGTGCCAGCAGCTTAGGGGCTAGCGGGCCCAACACAGATACGCAGTATTTT. The chain carries TRBV11-2 and TRBJ2-3; 8 nucleotides agree with TRBD2. The V gene end was trimmed by 1 base and the J gene end by 2 bases; junction bases not matched to a gene: 8. The CDR3 has 17 amino acids. Looked up from germline, CDR1 is SGHAT and CDR2 is FQNNGV.

This clone came up once. The CDR3 region is CASSRTSGGNEQFF. The CDR3 coding sequence is TGTGCCAGCAGTAGGACTAGCGGGGGGAATGAGCAGTTCTTC. The genes are TRBV2 and TRBJ2-1; 14 bases align to TRBD2. The CDR3 contains 14 residues. Germline loops: CDR1 SNHLY, CDR2 FYNNEI. V shed 5 bases, J shed 7 bases, and the junction held 1 base outside the gene matches.

In its sample, this clone was seen a few times. This chain links TRBV27 with TRBJ1-5, with 7 nucleotides matching TRBD1. The CDR3 is 14 residues long. CDR1 and CDR2 from the germline V gene are MNHEY and SMNVEV (reference sequence). After removal of 6 bases from V and 6 bases from J, the junction contained 8 bases not matched to a gene. The DNA for the CDR3 is TGTGCCAGCAGGCCAGGAGGGGGCGGTCAGCCCCAGCATTTT. Translation gives CASRPGGGGQPQHF.

The V and J genes are TRBV7-2 and TRBJ1-2; the match to TRBD1 covers 9 bases. The V segment lost 2 bases and the J segment 0 bases; nucleotides outside the gene matches: 7. Germline CDR1 reads SGHTA; CDR2 reads FQGNSA. This CDR3 spans 17 amino acids. CDR3 in amino acids: CASSLRDRVGSNYGYTF. CDR3 DNA: TGTGCCAGCAGCTTAAGGGACAGGGTAGGGTCTAACTATGGCTACACCTTC.

The chain joins TRBV2 to TRBJ2-5, with 8 bases that match TRBD2. The ends lost 2 bases at V and 4 bases at J; junction bases unmatched: 6. Germline V gene sequence: CDR1 SNHLY, CDR2 FYNNEI. The CDR3 length is 15 residues. CDR3 coding DNA: TGTGCCAGCAGTGAACCCGGGGGGGCTGGAGAGACCCAGTACTTC. As protein: CASSEPGGAGETQYF.

This chain joins TRBV11-2 and TRBJ2-5; 10 positions agree with TRBD2. CDR3 size: 16 residues. Germline V gene lookup returns CDR1 SGHAT and CDR2 FQNNGV. Unmatched junction bases numbered 8, after V lost 5 bases and J lost 2 bases. DNA of the CDR3: TGTGCCAGCAGCCACTGGACTAGCGGAGCACAAGAGACCCAGTACTTC. Protein product: CASSHWTSGAQETQYF.

This sequence joins TRBV6-5 and TRBJ2-3, with D unclear. Germline CDR1 MNHEY, CDR2 SVGAGI. The CDR3 has 12 residues. V shed 6 bases and J shed 2 bases, with 6 bases lying between them. The CDR3 spells CASRLNTDTQYF. DNA for the CDR3: TGTGCCAGCAGATTAAACACAGATACGCAGTATTTT.

The genes are TRBV5-1 and TRBJ2-3; 9 bases are a match to TRBD2. The CDR3 extends over 16 amino acids. With 5 bases clipped from V and 4 bases from J, the junction kept 11 bases outside the gene matches. Germline CDR1 and CDR2: SGHRS and YFSETQ. CDR3 DNA sequence: TGCGCCAGCAGTCCGACTAGCGGCCGAGTGGCAGATACGCAGTATTTT. This encodes CASSPTSGRVADTQYF.

The chain joins TRBV7-6 to TRBJ1-1; the D is unclear. V shed 2 bases and J shed 0 bases, with 10 bases lying between them. CDR1 SGHVS and CDR2 FNYEAQ come from the germline V gene. This CDR3 comprises 15 residues. Written as DNA, the CDR3 is TGTGCCAGCAGCTTACCAGGCGATATGAACACTGAAGCTTTCTTT. As protein: CASSLPGDMNTEAFF.

This sequence joins TRBV11-3 and TRBJ2-7; 8 nucleotides line up with TRBD2. The junction had 7 bases not matched to a gene; V was cut back by 6 bases and J by 0 bases. The CDR3 has 15 residues. From germline, CDR1 is SGHNT and CDR2 YENEEA. The CDR3 region is CASRYSGGASYEQYF. The CDR3 DNA sequence: TGTGCCAGCAGATACAGCGGGGGCGCCTCCTACGAGCAGTACTTC.

The chain links TRBV7-2 to TRBJ2-3; the match to TRBD2 covers 9 bases. This CDR3 comprises 15 residues. The trim removed 0 bases at V and 6 bases at J, leaving 4 bases unmatched. From germline, CDR1 is SGHTA and CDR2 FQGNSA. This CDR3 is CASSLAVAGADTQYF. The CDR3 DNA sequence: TGTGCCAGCAGCTTAGCCGTAGCGGGGGCGGATACGCAGTATTTT.

The gene calls are TRBV30 and TRBJ1-5; D uncertain. Germline CDR1 is GTSNPN and CDR2 is SVGIG (reference sequence). The V gene lost 2 bases and the J gene lost 0 bases, with 11 bases spanning the gap. This CDR3 comprises 15 residues. CDR3 residues: CAWSSTGFSNQPQHF. Written as DNA, the CDR3 is TGTGCCTGGAGTTCGACGGGTTTTAGCAATCAGCCCCAGCATTTT.

The rearrangement uses TRBV3-1 (or the pseudogene TRBV3-2) and TRBJ2-3, with 13 nucleotides matching TRBD2. The germline V gene has CDR1 LGHDT and CDR2 YNNKEL (reference sequence). This CDR3 contains 20 residues. Losses at the gene ends were 0 bases for V and 2 bases for J; bases not matched to a gene: 11. The CDR3 DNA sequence: TGTGCCAGCAGCCAAGATGTTACACTAGCGGGGGGGATACACACAGATACGCAGTATTTT. Its protein is CASSQDVTLAGGIHTDTQYF.

The gene calls are TRBV25-1 and TRBJ2-2; no firm D call. CDR1 MGHDK and CDR2 SYGVNS come from the germline V gene. CDR3 length: 11 amino acids. Trimming removed 8 bases at V and 6 bases at J, with 7 bases between. CDR3 DNA: TGTGCCAGCGGGCGACCCGGGGAGCTGTTTTTT. Protein: CASGRPGELFF.

V and J are TRBV7-9 and TRBJ2-2; the match to TRBD1 covers 9 bases. Germline V gene lookup returns CDR1 SEHNR and CDR2 FQNEAQ (reference sequence). V was clipped by 4 bases and J by 6 bases; unmatched bases: 6. The CDR3 length is 15 residues. The CDR3 nucleotides read TGTGCCAGCAGCTCTCGACAGGGGGAAGCCGGGGAGCTGTTTTTT. Amino acid sequence: CASSSRQGEAGELFF.

This rearrangement joins TRBV27 to TRBJ1-5; D remains ambiguous. The V gene lost 1 base and the J gene lost 4 bases, with 11 bases spanning the gap. The CDR3 spans 15 residues. The germline V gene encodes CDR1 MNHEY and CDR2 SMNVEV (reference sequence). The CDR3, as DNA: TGTGCCAGCAGTTTATGGGGAGTAGGGAATCAGCCCCAGCATTTT. This translates into CASSLWGVGNQPQHF.

The genes are TRBV11-3 and TRBJ2-2; D call uncertain. The CDR3 contains 13 residues. The germline V gene encodes CDR1 SGHNT and CDR2 YENEEA. Trimming pared 1 base from V and 9 bases from J, leaving 9 bases between. The CDR3 DNA follows: TGTGCCAGCAGCTTAGTATTCAACAGGGAGCTGTTTTTT. Amino acids: CASSLVFNRELFF.